This T cell receptor beta chain came from a study of control samples from healthy donors and cancer patients. The germline gives CDR1 SGHAT, CDR2 FQNNGV. The CDR3 runs to 13 residues. Trimming stripped 1 base from V and 2 bases from J, with 5 bases between. This table comes from immunoSEQ multiplex PCR, and its TCRdb copy is limited to in-frame clones, with some not included. Here the sample spans roughly 80,000 clones, roughly 89% being singletons. The clonotype comes from a woman aged 55-69 years with head and neck cancer. The genes are TRBV11-2 and TRBJ1-2; D is ambiguous. Material for sequencing was PBMCs. CDR3 protein: CASSLGQNYGYTF. The CDR3 bases are TGTGCCAGCAGCTTAGGACAAAACTATGGCTACACCTTC.